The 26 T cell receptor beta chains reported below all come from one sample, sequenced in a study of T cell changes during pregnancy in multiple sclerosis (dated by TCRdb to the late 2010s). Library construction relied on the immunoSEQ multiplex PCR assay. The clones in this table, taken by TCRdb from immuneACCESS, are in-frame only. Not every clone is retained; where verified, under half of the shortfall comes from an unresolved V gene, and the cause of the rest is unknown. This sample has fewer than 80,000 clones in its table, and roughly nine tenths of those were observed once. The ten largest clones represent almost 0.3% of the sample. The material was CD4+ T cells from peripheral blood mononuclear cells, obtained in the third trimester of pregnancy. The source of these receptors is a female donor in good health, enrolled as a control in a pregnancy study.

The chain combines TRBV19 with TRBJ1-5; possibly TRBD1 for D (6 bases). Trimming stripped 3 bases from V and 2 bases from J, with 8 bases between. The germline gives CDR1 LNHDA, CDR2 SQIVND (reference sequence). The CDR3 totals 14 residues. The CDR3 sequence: CASSIRGGNQPQHF. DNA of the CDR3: TGTGCCAGTAGTATCAGGGGAGGCAATCAGCCCCAGCATTTT.

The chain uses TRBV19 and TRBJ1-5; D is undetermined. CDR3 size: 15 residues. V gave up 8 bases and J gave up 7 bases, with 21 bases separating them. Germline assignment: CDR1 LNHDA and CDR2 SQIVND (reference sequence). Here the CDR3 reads CASSRDRGSNQPQHF. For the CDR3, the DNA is TGTGCCAGTTCTCGAGACCGGGGTTCCAACCAGCCCCAGCATTTT.

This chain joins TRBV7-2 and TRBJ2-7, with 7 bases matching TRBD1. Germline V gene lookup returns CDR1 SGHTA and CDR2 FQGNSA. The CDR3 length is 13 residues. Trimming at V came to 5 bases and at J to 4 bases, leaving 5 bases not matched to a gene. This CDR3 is CASSEGARYEQYF. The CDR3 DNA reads TGTGCCAGCAGCGAGGGGGCGCGGTACGAGCAGTACTTC.

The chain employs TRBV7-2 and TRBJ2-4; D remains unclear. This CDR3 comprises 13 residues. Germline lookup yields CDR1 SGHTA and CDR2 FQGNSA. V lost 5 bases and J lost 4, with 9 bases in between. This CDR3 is CASSVPTKNIQYF. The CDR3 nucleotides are TGTGCCAGCAGCGTGCCGACAAAAAACATTCAGTACTTC. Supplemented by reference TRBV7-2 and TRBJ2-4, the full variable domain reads GAGVSQSPSNKVTEKGKDVELRCDPISGHTALYWYRQSLGQGLEFLIYFQGNSAPDKSGLPSDRFSAERTGGSVSTLTIQRTQQEDSAVYLCASSVPTKNIQYFGAGTRLSVL.

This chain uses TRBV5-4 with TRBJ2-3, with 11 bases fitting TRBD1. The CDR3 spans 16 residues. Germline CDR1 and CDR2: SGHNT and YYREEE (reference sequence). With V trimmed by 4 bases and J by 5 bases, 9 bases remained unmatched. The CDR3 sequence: CASSGGGQGEEDTQYF. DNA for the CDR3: TGTGCCAGCAGCGGTGGGGGACAGGGGGAGGAAGATACGCAGTATTTT. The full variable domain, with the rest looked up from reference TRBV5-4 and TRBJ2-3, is ETGVTQSPTHLIKTRGQQVTLRCSSQSGHNTVSWYQQALGQGPQFIFQYYREEENGRGNFPPRFSGLQFPNYSSELNVNALELDDSALYLCASSGGGQGEEDTQYFGPGTRLTVL.

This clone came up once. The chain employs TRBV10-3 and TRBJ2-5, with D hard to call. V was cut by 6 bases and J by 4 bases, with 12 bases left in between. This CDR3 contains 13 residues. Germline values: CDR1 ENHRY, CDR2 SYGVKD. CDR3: CAISLTVGETQYF. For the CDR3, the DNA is TGTGCCATCAGCCTGACTGTTGGAGAGACCCAGTACTTC.

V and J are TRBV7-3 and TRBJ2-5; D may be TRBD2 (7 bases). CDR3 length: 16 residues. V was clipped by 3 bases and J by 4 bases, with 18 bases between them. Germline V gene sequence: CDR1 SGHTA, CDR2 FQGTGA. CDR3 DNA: TGTGCCAGCAGCTTCCAGGCGGGGGCCCCACCAGAGACCCAGTACTTC. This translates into CASSFQAGAPPETQYF.

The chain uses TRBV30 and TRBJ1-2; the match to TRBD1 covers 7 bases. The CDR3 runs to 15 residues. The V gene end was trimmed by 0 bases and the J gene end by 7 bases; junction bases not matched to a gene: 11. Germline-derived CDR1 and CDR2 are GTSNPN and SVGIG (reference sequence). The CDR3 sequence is CAWSVLTGTVGGYTF. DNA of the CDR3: TGTGCCTGGAGTGTACTCACTGGGACAGTCGGTGGCTACACCTTC.

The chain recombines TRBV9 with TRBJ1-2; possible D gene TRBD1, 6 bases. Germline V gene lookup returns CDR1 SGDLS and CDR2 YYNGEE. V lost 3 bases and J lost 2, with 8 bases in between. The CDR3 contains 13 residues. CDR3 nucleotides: TGTGCCAGCAGCGCGCAGGGGAACTATGGCTACACCTTC. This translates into CASSAQGNYGYTF.

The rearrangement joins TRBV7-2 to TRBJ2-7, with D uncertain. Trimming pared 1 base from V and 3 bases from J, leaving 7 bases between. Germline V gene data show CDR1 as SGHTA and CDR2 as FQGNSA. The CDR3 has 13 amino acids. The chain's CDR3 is CASSLDSFYEQYF. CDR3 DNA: TGTGCCAGCAGCTTAGACTCGTTCTACGAGCAGTACTTC.

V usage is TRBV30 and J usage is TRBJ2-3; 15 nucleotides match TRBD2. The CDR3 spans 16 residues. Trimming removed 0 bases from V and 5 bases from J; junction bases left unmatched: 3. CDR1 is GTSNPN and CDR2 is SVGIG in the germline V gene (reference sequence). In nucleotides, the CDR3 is TGTGCCTGGAGTGTGGGACTAGCGGGGGGATTAGATACGCAGTATTTT. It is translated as CAWSVGLAGGLDTQYF.

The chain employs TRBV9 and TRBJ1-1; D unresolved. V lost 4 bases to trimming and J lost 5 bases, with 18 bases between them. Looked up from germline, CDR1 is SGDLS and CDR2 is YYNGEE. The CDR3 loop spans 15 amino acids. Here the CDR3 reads CASSPIARFDTEAFF. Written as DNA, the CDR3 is TGTGCCAGCAGCCCAATCGCCAGGTTCGATACTGAAGCTTTCTTT.

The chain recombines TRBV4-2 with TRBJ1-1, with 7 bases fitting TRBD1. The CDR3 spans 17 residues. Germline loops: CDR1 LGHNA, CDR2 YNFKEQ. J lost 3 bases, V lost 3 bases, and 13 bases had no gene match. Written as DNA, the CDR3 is TGTGCCAGCAGCCAGAGGAGGTTGGGCGGGACAGACACTGAAGCTTTCTTT. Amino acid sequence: CASSQRRLGGTDTEAFF.

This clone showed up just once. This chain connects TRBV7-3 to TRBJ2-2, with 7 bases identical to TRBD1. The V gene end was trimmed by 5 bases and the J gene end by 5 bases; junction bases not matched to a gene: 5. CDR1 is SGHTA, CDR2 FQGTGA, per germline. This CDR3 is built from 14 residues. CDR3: CASSQLDRTGELFF. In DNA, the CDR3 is TGTGCCAGCAGCCAATTGGACAGGACCGGGGAGCTGTTTTTT.

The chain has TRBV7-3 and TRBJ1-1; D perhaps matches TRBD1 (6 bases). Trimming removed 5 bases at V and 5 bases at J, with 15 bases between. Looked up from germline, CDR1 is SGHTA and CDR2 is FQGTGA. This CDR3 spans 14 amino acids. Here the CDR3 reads CASSPQGGLTEAFF. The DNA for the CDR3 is TGTGCCAGCAGCCCCCAAGGGGGTTTAACTGAAGCTTTCTTT.

CDR3 bases: TGTGCCAGCTCACCCCGGACAGGGAATGATAATTCACCCCTCCACTTT. It is translated as CASSPRTGNDNSPLHF. V gene TRBV18 combines with J gene TRBJ1-6; TRBD1 matches 8 bases. Germline values: CDR1 KGHSH, CDR2 LQKENI. This CDR3 contains 16 residues. V gave up 3 bases and J gave up 5 bases; unmatched junction bases: 6.

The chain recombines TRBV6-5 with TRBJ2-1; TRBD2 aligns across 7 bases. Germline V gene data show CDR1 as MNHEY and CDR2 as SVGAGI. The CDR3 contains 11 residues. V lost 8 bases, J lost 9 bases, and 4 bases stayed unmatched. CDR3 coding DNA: TGTGCCAGCTGGGGGGGGAGTGAGCAGTTCTTC. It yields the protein CASWGGSEQFF.

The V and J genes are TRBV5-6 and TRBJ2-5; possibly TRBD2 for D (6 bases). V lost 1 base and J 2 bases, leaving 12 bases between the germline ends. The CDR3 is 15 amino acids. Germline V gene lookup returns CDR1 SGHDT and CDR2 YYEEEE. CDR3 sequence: CASSLLLGGQETQYF. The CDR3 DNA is TGTGCCAGCAGCTTGTTATTGGGGGGACAAGAGACCCAGTACTTC.

CDR3 DNA: TGTGCCAGCAGCTTTGCCGGGACAGGGGGAGGTGGGCAGTACTTC. It codes for CASSFAGTGGGGQYF. V usage is TRBV5-6 and J usage is TRBJ2-7; 11 bases line up with TRBD1. Germline CDR1 reads SGHDT; CDR2 reads YYEEEE. After removal of 2 bases from V and 9 bases from J, the junction contained 10 bases not matched to a gene. The CDR3 totals 15 residues.

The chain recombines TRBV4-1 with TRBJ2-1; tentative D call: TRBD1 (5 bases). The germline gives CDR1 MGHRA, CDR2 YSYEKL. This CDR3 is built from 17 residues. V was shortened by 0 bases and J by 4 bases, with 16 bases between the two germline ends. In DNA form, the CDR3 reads TGCGCCAGCAGCCAAGATTTAGCAGGGATAATTTACAATGAGCAGTTCTTC. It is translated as CASSQDLAGIIYNEQFF.

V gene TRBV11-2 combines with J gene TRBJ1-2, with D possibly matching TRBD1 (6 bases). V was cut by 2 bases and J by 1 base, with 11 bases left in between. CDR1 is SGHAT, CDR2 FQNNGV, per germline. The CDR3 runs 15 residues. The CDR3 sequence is CASSLPGDVNYGYTF. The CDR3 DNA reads TGTGCCAGCAGCTTACCAGGGGACGTTAACTATGGCTACACCTTC.

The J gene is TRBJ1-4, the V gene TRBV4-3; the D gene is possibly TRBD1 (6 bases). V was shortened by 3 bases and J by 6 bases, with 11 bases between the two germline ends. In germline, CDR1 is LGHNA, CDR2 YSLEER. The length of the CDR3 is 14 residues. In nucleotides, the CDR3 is TGCGCCAGCAGCCAGGCAGGGGACCATGAAAAACTGTTTTTT. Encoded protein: CASSQAGDHEKLFF.

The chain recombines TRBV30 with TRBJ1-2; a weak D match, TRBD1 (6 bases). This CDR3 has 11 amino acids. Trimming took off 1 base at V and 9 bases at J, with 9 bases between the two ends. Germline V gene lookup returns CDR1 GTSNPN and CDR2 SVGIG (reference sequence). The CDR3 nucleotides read TGTGCCTGGAGTGCAGGGGAGAGCTACACCTTC. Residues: CAWSAGESYTF. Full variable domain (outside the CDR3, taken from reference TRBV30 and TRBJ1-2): SQTIHQWPATLVQPVGSPLSLECTVEGTSNPNLYWYRQAAGRGLQLLFYSVGIGQISSEVPQNLSASRPQDRQFILSSKKLLLSDSGFYLCAWSAGESYTFGSGTRLTVV.

DNA for the CDR3: TGTGCCTGGGGGCTAGCGGGGGGGTACGAGCAGTACTTC. Its protein is CAWGLAGGYEQYF. The chain links TRBV30 to TRBJ2-7; 12 bases map to TRBD2. The junction had 3 bases not matched to a gene; V was cut back by 5 bases and J by 4 bases. Germline CDR1 and CDR2: GTSNPN and SVGIG (reference sequence). The CDR3 runs 13 residues.

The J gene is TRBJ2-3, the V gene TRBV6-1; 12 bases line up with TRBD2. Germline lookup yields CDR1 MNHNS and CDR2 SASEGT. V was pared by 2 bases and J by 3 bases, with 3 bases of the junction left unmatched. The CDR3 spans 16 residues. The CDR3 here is CASSETLAGGTDTQYF. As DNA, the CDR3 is TGTGCCAGCAGTGAAACCCTAGCGGGGGGGACAGATACGCAGTATTTT.

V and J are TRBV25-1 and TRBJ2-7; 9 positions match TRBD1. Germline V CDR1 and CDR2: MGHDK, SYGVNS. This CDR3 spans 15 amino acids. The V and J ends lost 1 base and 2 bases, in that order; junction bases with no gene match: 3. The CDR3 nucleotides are TGTGCCAGCAGTGAATTCCGGACAGGGGCCTACGAGCAGTACTTC. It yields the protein CASSEFRTGAYEQYF.